Presented here are 7 T cell receptor beta chains from one specimen sequenced in a study. Each CDR3 protein gets one entry after TCRdb re-called the 5' RACE reads with MiXCR. This sample has tens of thousands of distinct CDR3 sequences; roughly 22% occur once, and the top ten carry 2.5% to 4%. Sequencing was performed on tumor-infiltrating naive CD4+ T cells sorted from the breast tumor. Described subset: naive CD4+ T cells, CD4+CD45RA+CD25-. The source of these receptors is a female donor with breast cancer.

Only a few counts were recorded for this clonotype. The V call is TRBV7-8, the J call TRBJ1-1; 7 bases match TRBD1. Germline V gene lookup returns CDR1 SGHVS and CDR2 FQNEAQ. Losses at the gene ends were 8 bases for V and 4 bases for J; bases not matched to a gene: 7. This CDR3 has 13 amino acids. The CDR3 nucleotides are TGTGCCAGCTGCAAGACAGGGACCACTGAAGCTTTCTTT. Protein sequence: CASCKTGTTEAFF.

This clonotype has just a few counts. The V call is TRBV10-3, the J call TRBJ2-7; D perhaps matches TRBD2 (5 bases). Germline loops: CDR1 ENHRY, CDR2 SYGVKD. V gave up 2 bases and J gave up 5 bases, with 13 bases separating them. CDR3 length: 14 amino acids. CDR3 amino acids: CAISERGVENEQYF. Here the CDR3 DNA reads TGTGCCATCAGTGAGCGGGGAGTGGAAAACGAGCAGTACTTC.

The rearrangement joins TRBV11-2 to TRBJ2-7; D may be TRBD2 (7 bases). V was pared by 3 bases and J by 2 bases, with 20 bases between. Germline CDR1 SGHAT, CDR2 FQNNGV. This CDR3 region has 17 residues. The CDR3 DNA follows: TGTGCCAGCAGCTTCGGGGCGGGGGCCCTTTCCCCCTACGAGCAGTACTTC. This codes for CASSFGAGALSPYEQYF.

This clonotype was seen repeatedly, ten times or more. This chain uses TRBV7-2 with TRBJ1-5; D remains ambiguous. Germline loops: CDR1 SGHTA, CDR2 FQGNSA. The CDR3 covers 15 residues. V lost 1 base, J lost 5 bases, and 12 bases lay in between. This CDR3 reads CASSLGGSTDQPQHF. The DNA for the CDR3 is TGTGCCAGCAGCTTAGGAGGAAGTACAGATCAGCCCCAGCATTTT.

This clonotype counts as medium-sized (0.01 to 0.1%). The V call is TRBV12-3 or TRBV12-4, the J call TRBJ2-5; the D is unclear. This CDR3 has 11 amino acids. V shed 5 bases and J shed 5 bases, with 6 bases lying between them. The DNA for the CDR3 is TGTGCCAGCAGTCGGTCCGAGACCCAGTACTTC. Translation gives CASSRSETQYF.

The V call is TRBV29-1, the J call TRBJ1-6; 8 positions agree with TRBD1. The CDR3 extends over 12 amino acids. CDR1 and CDR2 from the germline V gene are SQVTM and ANQGSEA. Trimming took 4 bases from V and 7 from J; bases not matched to a gene: 0. This CDR3 reads CSVGDRNSPLHF. CDR3 nucleotides: TGCAGCGTTGGGGACAGGAATTCACCCCTCCACTTT.

The chain combines TRBV6-5 with TRBJ2-7, with 7 bases identical to TRBD2. V was clipped by 6 bases and J by 6 bases; unmatched bases: 8. CDR3 size: 13 residues. Germline-derived CDR1 and CDR2 are MNHEY and SVGAGI. The CDR3 DNA sequence: TGTGCCAGCAGCGGACTAGACTTCTCCGAGCAGTACTTC. Its protein is CASSGLDFSEQYF.